These 12 T cell receptor beta chains originate from one sample sequenced in a study of T cell responses to AZD1222 COVID-19 vaccine. This table comes from immunoSEQ multiplex PCR, and its TCRdb copy is limited to in-frame clones, with some not included. This table has approximately 100,000 clones, 80% to 90% appearing once. The sequencing used peripheral blood, collected on day 0 of AZD1222 vaccination. Receptors were obtained from an adult in good health.

CDR3 DNA: TGTGCCAGCAGCACGCTGGCGACGGGGTTCTTCGAGCAGTACTTC. This sequence encodes CASSTLATGFFEQYF. The V call is TRBV28, the J call TRBJ2-7, with D possibly matching TRBD2 (5 bases). CDR3 size: 15 residues. With 6 bases removed from V and 6 bases from J, the gap between germline ends came to 21 bases. Germline V gives CDR1 MDHEN, CDR2 SYDVKM.

J is TRBJ1-4 and V is TRBV4-2; unclear D gene. The CDR3 is 15 residues long. Per germline, CDR1 LGHNA and CDR2 YNFKEQ. Between the trimmed V and J ends, which lost 4 bases and 1 base, there was a span of 10 bases. The DNA of the CDR3 is TGTGCCAGCAGCCGGCGCGTTGGAACTAATGAAAAACTGTTTTTT. This translates into CASSRRVGTNEKLFF.

This clone was recorded once. This chain uses TRBV18 with TRBJ2-1; D remains ambiguous. CDR1 and CDR2 (germline): KGHSH, LQKENI. The V end lost 1 base, the J end lost 0 bases, and 4 bases lay between the germline ends. The CDR3 extends over 14 amino acids. The CDR3 DNA is TGTGCCAGCTCACCACAGTCCTCCTACAATGAGCAGTTCTTC. Translated: CASSPQSSYNEQFF.

The genes are TRBV5-5 and TRBJ2-1, with 8 bases fitting TRBD1. The length of the CDR3 is 15 residues. Germline V gene data show CDR1 as SGHKS and CDR2 as YYEKEE (reference sequence). The trim removed 5 bases at V and 2 bases at J, leaving 6 bases unmatched. CDR3 nucleotide sequence: TGTGCCAGCAGTGAGGGACAGGCGGCCTACAATGAGCAGTTCTTC. It is translated as CASSEGQAAYNEQFF.

The chain couples TRBV5-6 to TRBJ2-2; TRBD2 matches 12 bases. V shed 7 bases and J 4 bases; nucleotides not matched to a gene: 14. The CDR3 is made up of 18 amino acids. The germline gives CDR1 SGHDT, CDR2 YYEEEE. CDR3 sequence reads: CASAYRTSGISGTGELFF. Here the CDR3 DNA reads TGTGCCAGCGCCTACCGGACTAGCGGGATTTCAGGCACCGGGGAGCTGTTTTTT.

The chain is built from TRBV7-9 and TRBJ2-7; D is uncertain. Trimming pared 2 bases from V and 0 bases from J, leaving 2 bases between. CDR3 length equals 12 residues. CDR1 is SEHNR and CDR2 is FQNEAQ in the germline V gene (reference sequence). CDR3 in DNA: TGTGCCAGCAGCTTAAGCTCCTACGAGCAGTACTTC. As protein: CASSLSSYEQYF.

This rearrangement joins TRBV5-1 to TRBJ2-2; 8 bases map to TRBD1. The CDR3 sequence is 17 residues long. Trimming cost V 3 bases and J 0 bases; bases outside gene matches: 7. Germline V gene data show CDR1 as SGHRS and CDR2 as YFSETQ. The CDR3 DNA sequence: TGCGCCAGCAGCTCTGACAGGGGCTCTACGAACACCGGGGAGCTGTTTTTT. Translating it yields CASSSDRGSTNTGELFF.

The chain combines TRBV19 with TRBJ2-5; D uncertain. V lost 5 bases and J lost 4, with 11 bases in between. The CDR3 is 13 residues long. CDR1 is LNHDA and CDR2 is SQIVND in the germline V gene (reference sequence). The CDR3 nucleotides are TGTGCCAGTAGTCTCCGGATGAGAGAGACCCAGTACTTC. Amino acids: CASSLRMRETQYF.

This chain connects TRBV4-3 to TRBJ2-7; possibly TRBD2 for D (6 bases). The CDR3 is 11 amino acids. V lost 9 bases, J lost 5 bases, and 11 bases lay in between. Germline V lookup: CDR1 LGHNA, CDR2 YSLEER. The DNA of the CDR3 is TGCGCCAGTGGGGGGAGGAACGAGCAGTACTTC. It specifies CASGGRNEQYF.

The chain is built from TRBV12-3 or TRBV12-4 and TRBJ2-1; possibly TRBD1 for D (5 bases). This CDR3 region has 12 residues. Trimming took 7 bases from V and 9 from J, leaving 13 bases between them. The CDR3, as DNA: TGTGCCAGCACCCGAACAGACAGTGAGCAGTTCTTC. It encodes CASTRTDSEQFF.

The chain joins TRBV10-3 to TRBJ1-6; unclear D gene. The length of the CDR3 is 15 residues. V was cut by 7 bases and J by 0 bases, with 10 bases left in between. CDR1 ENHRY and CDR2 SYGVKD come from the germline V gene. The CDR3 DNA sequence: TGTGCCATCATGGGTGAAAGCTCCTATAATTCACCCCTCCACTTT. Protein: CAIMGESSYNSPLHF.

The V call is TRBV28, the J call TRBJ1-3; a possible D gene is TRBD1 (6 bases). V was pared by 2 bases and J by 5 bases, with 10 bases between. The CDR3 extends over 14 amino acids. Germline V CDR1 and CDR2: MDHEN, SYDVKM. In DNA form, the CDR3 reads TGTGCCAGCAGTTTAGTACAGGGACGAAACACCATATATTTT. It yields the protein CASSLVQGRNTIYF.